This passage covers 10 T cell receptor beta chains from one sample sequenced in a study of T and B cells in COVID-19 patients. Blood genomic DNA input for TRB amplification was about 240-500 ng. TRB rearrangements were amplified by multiplex PCR with BIOMED2 TRB-A/B primers. From the multiplex PCR reads, TCRdb called clonotypes with MiXCR, one entry per CDR3 protein. The sample gives roughly 15,000 distinct CDR3 sequences, over 25% of which show up once; around 3.1% is in the top ten. Sequencing was done on a sample of blood. These receptors all stem from a human donor who had recovered from COVID-19.

This clonotype was picked up many times. The chain couples TRBV12-3 or TRBV12-4 to TRBJ2-1, with D perhaps matching TRBD1 or TRBD2 (5 bases each). V lost 7 bases and J lost 6, with 13 bases in between. This CDR3 is built from 13 residues. In DNA, the CDR3 is TGTGCCAGCACCTTCGGGACCACCAATGAGCAGTTCTTC. It encodes CASTFGTTNEQFF.

In DNA form, the CDR3 reads TGTGCCAGCATCCGGACAGGGGGGTTCACTGAAGCTTTCTTT. It specifies CASIRTGGFTEAFF. This sequence joins TRBV6-1 and TRBJ1-1; 10 bases fit TRBD1. Germline V gives CDR1 MNHNS, CDR2 SASEGT. J gave up 4 bases and V 7 bases, and 6 bases lay outside the gene matches. The CDR3 has 14 amino acids.

J is TRBJ2-7 and V is TRBV27; TRBD1 matches at 10 bases. This CDR3 contains 15 residues. V gave up 6 bases and J gave up 3 bases; unmatched junction bases: 8. Looked up from germline, CDR1 is MNHEY and CDR2 is SMNVEV (reference sequence). The CDR3 reads CASSNTGTGDYEQYF. For the CDR3, the DNA is TGTGCCAGCAGCAACACCGGGACAGGGGACTACGAGCAGTACTTC.

This clonotype was recorded at least ten times. This chain connects TRBV12-3 or TRBV12-4 to TRBJ2-7; 9 nucleotides line up with TRBD1. The CDR3 loop spans 16 amino acids. The V and J ends lost 6 bases and 4 bases, in that order; junction bases with no gene match: 13. The CDR3 reads CASSRLTPGQGYEQYF. Here the CDR3 DNA reads TGTGCCAGCAGCCGACTGACACCGGGACAGGGTTACGAGCAGTACTTC.

V and J are TRBV6-1 and TRBJ1-5, with D uncertain. The CDR3 has 13 residues. Germline V lookup: CDR1 MNHNS, CDR2 SASEGT. Trimming pared 3 bases from V and 11 bases from J, leaving 14 bases between. The CDR3 DNA reads TGTGCCAGCAGTGAGAAAGGCGGGCAGACCCAGCATTTT. Translated, it gives CASSEKGGQTQHF.

V gene TRBV12-3 or TRBV12-4 combines with J gene TRBJ1-2, with 9 bases that match TRBD1. The length of the CDR3 is 15 residues. V was clipped by 5 bases and J by 5 bases; unmatched bases: 9. DNA of the CDR3: TGTGCCAGCAGTGCTGCAAAGGACAGGGGTTATGGCTACACCTTC. It is translated as CASSAAKDRGYGYTF.

This clonotype was detected ten times or more. The rearrangement joins TRBV11-1 to TRBJ2-2; TRBD1 matches 11 bases. CDR1 SGHAT and CDR2 FQDESV come from the germline V gene (reference sequence). The CDR3 covers 16 residues. The ends lost 4 bases at V and 7 bases at J; junction bases unmatched: 8. The CDR3 sequence: CASSSSGTGGHGELFF. The CDR3 nucleotides are TGTGCCAGCAGCTCTTCCGGGACAGGGGGGCACGGGGAGCTGTTTTTT.

This clonotype was found a few times. The CDR3 region has the DNA TGTGCCAGAAGCCCAATGCGCCCAGGGCGTAAGGATCAGCCCCAGCATTTT. This gives the protein CARSPMRPGRKDQPQHF. The chain joins TRBV5-3 to TRBJ1-5, with a possible D match to TRBD1 (5 bases). TRBV5-3 is known as an ORF, though its function is uncertain. The germline V and J ends were trimmed by 4 bases and 5 bases, with 22 bases remaining between them. The CDR3 has 17 residues.

This clonotype is termed medium-sized. The genes are TRBV18 and TRBJ2-3, with 8 bases aligning to TRBD1. This CDR3 has 15 amino acids. V was pared by 5 bases and J by 4 bases, with 8 bases of the junction left unmatched. CDR1 is KGHSH, CDR2 LQKENI, per germline. The CDR3 protein is CASSSQGARADTQYF. CDR3 DNA sequence: TGTGCCAGCTCATCCCAGGGGGCTCGGGCAGATACGCAGTATTTT.

The V gene is TRBV20-1, the J gene TRBJ2-5, with 14 bases aligning to TRBD2. V shed 3 bases, J shed 7 bases, and the junction held 13 bases outside the gene matches. This CDR3 comprises 17 residues. Germline V gene lookup returns CDR1 DFQATT and CDR2 SNEGSKA (reference sequence). The CDR3 is CSASDPGLAGGRGTQYF. As DNA, the CDR3 is TGCAGTGCTAGTGACCCAGGACTAGCGGGAGGCCGGGGGACCCAGTACTTC.